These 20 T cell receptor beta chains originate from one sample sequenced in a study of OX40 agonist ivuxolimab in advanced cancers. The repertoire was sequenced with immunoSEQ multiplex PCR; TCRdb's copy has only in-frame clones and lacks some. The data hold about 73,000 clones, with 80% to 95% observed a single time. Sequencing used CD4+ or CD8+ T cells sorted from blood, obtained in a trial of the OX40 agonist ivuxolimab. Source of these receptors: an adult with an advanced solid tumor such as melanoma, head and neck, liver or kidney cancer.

The CDR3 coding sequence is TGTGCCAGCAGTTGGAGGGGCACGGATGAAAAACTGTTTTTT. Its protein product is CASSWRGTDEKLFF. This chain connects TRBV6-5 to TRBJ1-4, with D possibly TRBD1 on 5 matching bases. This CDR3 has 14 amino acids. V lost 4 bases, J lost 6 bases, and 12 bases lay in between. Per germline, CDR1 MNHEY and CDR2 SVGAGI.

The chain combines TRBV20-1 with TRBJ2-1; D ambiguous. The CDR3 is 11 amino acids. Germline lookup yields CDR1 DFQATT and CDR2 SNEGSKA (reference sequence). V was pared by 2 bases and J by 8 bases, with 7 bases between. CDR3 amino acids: CSARSLDEQFF. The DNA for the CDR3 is TGCAGTGCTAGAAGCTTGGATGAGCAGTTCTTC.

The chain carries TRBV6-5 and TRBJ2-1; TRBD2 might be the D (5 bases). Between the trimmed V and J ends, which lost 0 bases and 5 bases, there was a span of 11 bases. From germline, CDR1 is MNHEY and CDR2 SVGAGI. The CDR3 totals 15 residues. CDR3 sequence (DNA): TGTGCCAGCAGTTACTCACTAGACGCCCACAATGAGCAGTTCTTC. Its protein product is CASSYSLDAHNEQFF.

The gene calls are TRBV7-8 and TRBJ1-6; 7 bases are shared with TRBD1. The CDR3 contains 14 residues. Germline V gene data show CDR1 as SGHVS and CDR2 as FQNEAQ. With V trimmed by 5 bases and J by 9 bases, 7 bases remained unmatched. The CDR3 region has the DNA TGTGCCAGCAGCCTCGGGACAGAGTCTTCACCCCTCCACTTT. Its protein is CASSLGTESSPLHF.

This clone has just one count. CDR3 bases: TGTGCCAGCTCACCAAAATTTTGGGTCCAGTCTTCAACATACAATGAGCAGTTCTTC. Its protein product is CASSPKFWVQSSTYNEQFF. The V gene is TRBV18, the J gene TRBJ2-1, with D unresolved. Trimming took off 2 bases at V and 4 bases at J, with 24 bases between the two ends. The germline V gene encodes CDR1 KGHSH and CDR2 LQKENI. There are 19 residues in the CDR3.

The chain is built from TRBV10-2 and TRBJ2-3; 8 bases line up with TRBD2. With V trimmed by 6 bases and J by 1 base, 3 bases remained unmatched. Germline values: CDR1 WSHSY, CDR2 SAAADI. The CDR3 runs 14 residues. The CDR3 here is CASRAGVGTDTQYF. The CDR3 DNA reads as TGCGCCAGCAGAGCGGGAGTCGGCACAGATACGCAGTATTTT.

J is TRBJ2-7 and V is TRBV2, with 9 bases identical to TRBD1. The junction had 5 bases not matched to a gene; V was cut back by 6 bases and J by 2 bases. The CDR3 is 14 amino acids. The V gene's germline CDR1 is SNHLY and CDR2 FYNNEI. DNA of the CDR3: TGTGCCAGCAGGGACAGGGGAGGAGCCTACGAGCAGTACTTC. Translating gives CASRDRGGAYEQYF.

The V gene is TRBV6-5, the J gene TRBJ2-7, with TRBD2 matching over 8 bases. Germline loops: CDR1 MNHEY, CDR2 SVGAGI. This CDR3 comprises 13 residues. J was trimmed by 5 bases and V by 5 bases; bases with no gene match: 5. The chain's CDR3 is CASSPAGGDEQYF. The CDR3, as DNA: TGTGCCAGCAGTCCCGCGGGGGGAGACGAGCAGTACTTC.

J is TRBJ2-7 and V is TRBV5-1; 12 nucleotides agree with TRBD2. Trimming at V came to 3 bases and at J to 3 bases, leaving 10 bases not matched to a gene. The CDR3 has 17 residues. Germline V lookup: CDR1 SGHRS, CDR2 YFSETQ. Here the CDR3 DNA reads TGCGCCAGCAGCTGGGGGACCAGACTAGCGGGGGACTACGAGCAGTACTTC. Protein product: CASSWGTRLAGDYEQYF.

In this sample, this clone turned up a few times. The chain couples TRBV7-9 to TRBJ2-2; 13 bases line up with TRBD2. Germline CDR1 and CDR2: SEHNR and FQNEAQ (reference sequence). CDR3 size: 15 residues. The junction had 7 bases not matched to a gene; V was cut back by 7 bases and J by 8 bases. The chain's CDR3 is CASTGLAGSEGELFF. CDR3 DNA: TGTGCCAGCACGGGACTAGCGGGGTCGGAGGGGGAGCTGTTTTTT.

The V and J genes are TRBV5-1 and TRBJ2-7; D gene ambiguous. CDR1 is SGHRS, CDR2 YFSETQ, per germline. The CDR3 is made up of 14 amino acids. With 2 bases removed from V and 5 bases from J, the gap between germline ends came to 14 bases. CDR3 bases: TGCGCCAGCAGCTTTACACGTGGTGGGGACGAGCAGTACTTC. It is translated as CASSFTRGGDEQYF. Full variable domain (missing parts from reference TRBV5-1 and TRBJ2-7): KAGVTQTPRYLIKTRGQQVTLSCSPISGHRSVSWYQQTPGQGLQFLFEYFSETQRNKGNFPGRFSGRQFSNSRSEMNVSTLELGDSALYLCASSFTRGGDEQYFGPGTRLTVT.

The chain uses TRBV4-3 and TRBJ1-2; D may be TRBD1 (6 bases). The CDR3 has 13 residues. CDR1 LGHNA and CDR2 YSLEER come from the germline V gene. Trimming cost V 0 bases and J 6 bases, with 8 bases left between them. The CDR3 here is CASSQDRGHGYTF. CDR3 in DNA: TGCGCCAGCAGCCAAGACAGGGGCCATGGCTACACCTTC.

CDR3 sequence reads: CASTRRGRGNQPQHF. In nucleotides, the CDR3 is TGTGCCAGCACTCGCAGGGGGCGCGGCAATCAGCCCCAGCATTTT. The genes are TRBV6-5 and TRBJ1-5; 8 nucleotides align to TRBD1. This CDR3 has 15 amino acids. V gave up 7 bases and J gave up 2 bases; unmatched junction bases: 7. Germline V CDR1 and CDR2: MNHEY, SVGAGI.

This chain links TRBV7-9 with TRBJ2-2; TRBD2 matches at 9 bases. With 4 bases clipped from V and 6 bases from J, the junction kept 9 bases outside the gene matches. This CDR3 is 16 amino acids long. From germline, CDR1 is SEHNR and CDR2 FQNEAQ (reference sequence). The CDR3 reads CASSSVGGRASGELFF. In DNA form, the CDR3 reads TGTGCCAGCAGCTCAGTCGGCGGGAGGGCCTCCGGGGAGCTGTTTTTT.

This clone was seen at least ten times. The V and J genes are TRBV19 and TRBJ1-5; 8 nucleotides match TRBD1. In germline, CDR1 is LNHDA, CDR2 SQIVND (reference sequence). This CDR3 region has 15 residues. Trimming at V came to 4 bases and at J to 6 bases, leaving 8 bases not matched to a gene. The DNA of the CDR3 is TGTGCCAGTAGTAGAGGACAGGGCCAAGGTCAGCCCCAGCATTTT. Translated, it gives CASSRGQGQGQPQHF. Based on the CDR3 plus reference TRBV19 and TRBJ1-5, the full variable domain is DGGITQSPKYLFRKEGQNVTLSCEQNLNHDAMYWYRQDPGQGLRLIYYSQIVNDFQKGDIAEGYSVSREKKESFPLTVTSAQKNPTAFYLCASSRGQGQGQPQHFGDGTRLSIL.

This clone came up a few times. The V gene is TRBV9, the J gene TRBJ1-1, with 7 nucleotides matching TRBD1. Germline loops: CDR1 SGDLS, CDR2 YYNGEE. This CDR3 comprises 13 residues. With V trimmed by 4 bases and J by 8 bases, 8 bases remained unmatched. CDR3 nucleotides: TGTGCCAGCAGCCCCTCGATGACAGGGGAAGCTTTCTTT. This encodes CASSPSMTGEAFF.

DNA of the CDR3: TGCAGCGTCTCGACCGGGGGAGGCAATCAGCCCCAGCATTTT. It is translated as CSVSTGGGNQPQHF. The chain employs TRBV29-1 and TRBJ1-5, with a weak D call TRBD1 (5 bases). The CDR3 contains 14 residues. Germline V lookup: CDR1 SQVTM, CDR2 ANQGSEA. Between the trimmed V and J ends, which lost 6 bases and 2 bases, there was a span of 14 bases.

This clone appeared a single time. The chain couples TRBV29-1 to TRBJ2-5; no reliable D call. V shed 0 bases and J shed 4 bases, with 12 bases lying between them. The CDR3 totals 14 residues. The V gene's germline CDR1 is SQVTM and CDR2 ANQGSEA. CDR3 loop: CSVEDKARRETQYF. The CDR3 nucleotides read TGCAGCGTTGAAGATAAGGCTAGGCGAGAGACCCAGTACTTC.

In DNA form, the CDR3 reads TGTGCCAGCAGTTATGCAGGGGACTATGGCTACACCTTC. Protein sequence: CASSYAGDYGYTF. The rearrangement links TRBV6-6 to TRBJ1-2; possible D gene TRBD1, 6 bases. The CDR3 has 13 amino acids. Trimming cost V 3 bases and J 3 bases, with 8 bases left between them. Looked up from germline, CDR1 is MNHNY and CDR2 is SVGAGI (reference sequence).

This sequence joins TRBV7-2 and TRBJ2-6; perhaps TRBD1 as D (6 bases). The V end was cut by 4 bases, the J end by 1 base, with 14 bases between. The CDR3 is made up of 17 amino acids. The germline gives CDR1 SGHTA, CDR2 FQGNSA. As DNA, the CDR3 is TGTGCCAGCAGCTCCCAAACCACAGGGTCTGGGGCCAACGTCCTGACTTTC. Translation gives CASSSQTTGSGANVLTF.